One and the same sample provided the 5 T cell receptor beta chains below, sequenced in a study of Ad26.COV2.S vaccination and SARS-CoV-2 variants. Using immunoSEQ multiplex PCR, the repertoire was profiled, and TCRdb retains in-frame clones only, with some absent. The sample consists of just over 350,000 clones, about 91% of them appearing once. The sequences come from peripheral blood, collected after recovery from COVID-19. The receptors derive from a human donor who had recovered from COVID-19.

The chain recombines TRBV10-1 with TRBJ2-5; D tentatively reads TRBD1 or TRBD2 (5 bases each). With 5 bases removed from V and 5 bases from J, the gap between germline ends came to 12 bases. The CDR3 is made up of 13 amino acids. CDR1 and CDR2 (germline): WNHNN, SYGVQD (reference sequence). Here the CDR3 reads CASSTGTGETQYF. The DNA for the CDR3 is TGCGCCAGCAGTACGGGGACGGGCGAGACCCAGTACTTC.

The chain employs TRBV7-9 and TRBJ1-1, with D unclear. The length of the CDR3 is 13 residues. Germline-derived CDR1 and CDR2 are SEHNR and FQNEAQ (reference sequence). V dropped 8 bases and J dropped 6 bases, with 16 bases sitting between them. This CDR3 is CASVWGYGSEAFF. The CDR3 region has the DNA TGTGCCAGCGTCTGGGGTTATGGCTCTGAAGCTTTCTTT.

The V gene is TRBV2, the J gene TRBJ1-1; no clear D gene. The CDR3 is 14 amino acids. Germline assignment: CDR1 SNHLY and CDR2 FYNNEI. The V and J ends lost 6 bases and 1 base respectively, with 12 bases between them. This chain's CDR3 is CASSLQRGNTEAFF. CDR3 DNA: TGTGCCAGCAGCCTCCAGAGAGGGAACACTGAAGCTTTCTTT.

This CDR3 is CASSPLAGGGNEQFF. CDR3 nucleotide sequence: TGTGCCAGCAGCCCCTTAGCGGGGGGCGGTAATGAGCAGTTCTTC. J is TRBJ2-1 and V is TRBV5-6, with 10 nucleotides matching TRBD2. The J segment lost 7 bases and the V segment lost 4 bases, leaving 8 bases of the junction unmatched. The CDR3 is made up of 15 amino acids. Germline CDR1 is SGHDT and CDR2 is YYEEEE.

The gene calls are TRBV5-1 and TRBJ2-2; 11 bases are a match to TRBD2. The germline gives CDR1 SGHRS, CDR2 YFSETQ. Unmatched junction bases numbered 6, after V lost 4 bases and J lost 4 bases. The CDR3 runs to 16 residues. Here the CDR3 DNA reads TGCGCCAGCAGCCTGGAGACTAGCGGGACCACCGGGGAGCTGTTTTTT. Its translation is CASSLETSGTTGELFF.